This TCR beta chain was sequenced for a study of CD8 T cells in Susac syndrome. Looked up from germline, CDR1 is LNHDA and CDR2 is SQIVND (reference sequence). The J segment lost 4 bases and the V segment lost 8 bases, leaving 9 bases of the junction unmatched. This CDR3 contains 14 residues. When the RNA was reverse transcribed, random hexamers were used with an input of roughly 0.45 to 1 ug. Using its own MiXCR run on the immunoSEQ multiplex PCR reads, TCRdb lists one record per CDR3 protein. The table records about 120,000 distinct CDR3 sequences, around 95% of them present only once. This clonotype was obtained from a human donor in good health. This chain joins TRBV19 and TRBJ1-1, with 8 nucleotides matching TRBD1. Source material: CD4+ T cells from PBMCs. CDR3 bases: TGTGCCAGTCGTCAGACAGGGGATGGCACTGAAGCTTTCTTT. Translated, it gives CASRQTGDGTEAFF. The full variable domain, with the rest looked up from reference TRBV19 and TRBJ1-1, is DGGITQSPKYLFRKEGQNVTLSCEQNLNHDAMYWYRQDPGQGLRLIYYSQIVNDFQKGDIAEGYSVSREKKESFPLTVTSAQKNPTAFYLCASRQTGDGTEAFFGQGTRLTVV.